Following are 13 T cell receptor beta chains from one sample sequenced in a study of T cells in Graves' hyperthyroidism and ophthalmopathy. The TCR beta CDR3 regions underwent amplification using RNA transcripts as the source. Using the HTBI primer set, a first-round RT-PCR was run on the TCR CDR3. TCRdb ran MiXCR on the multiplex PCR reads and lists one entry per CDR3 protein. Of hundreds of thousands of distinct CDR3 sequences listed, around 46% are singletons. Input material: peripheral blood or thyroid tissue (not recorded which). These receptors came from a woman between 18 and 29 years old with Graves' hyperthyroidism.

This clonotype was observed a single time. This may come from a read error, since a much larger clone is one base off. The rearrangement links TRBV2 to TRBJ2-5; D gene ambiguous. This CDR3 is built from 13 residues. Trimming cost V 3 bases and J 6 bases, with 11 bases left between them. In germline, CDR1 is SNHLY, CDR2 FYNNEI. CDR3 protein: CASSEGISKTQYF. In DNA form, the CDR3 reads TGTGCCAGCAGTGAGGGTATTTCGAAGACCCAGTACTTC. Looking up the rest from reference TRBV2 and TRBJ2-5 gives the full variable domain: EPEVTQTPSHQVTQMGQEVILRCVPISNHLYFYWYRQILGQKVEFLVSFYNNEISEKSEIFDDQFSVERPDGSNFTLKIRSTKLEDSAMYFCASSEGISKTQYFGPGTRLLVL.

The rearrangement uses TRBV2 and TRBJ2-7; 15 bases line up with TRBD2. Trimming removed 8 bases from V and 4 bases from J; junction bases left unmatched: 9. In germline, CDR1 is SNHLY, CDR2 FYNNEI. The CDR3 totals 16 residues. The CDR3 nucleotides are TGTGCCAGCTGGGGACTAGCGGGAGGCCACAGATACGAGCAGTACTTC. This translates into CASWGLAGGHRYEQYF.

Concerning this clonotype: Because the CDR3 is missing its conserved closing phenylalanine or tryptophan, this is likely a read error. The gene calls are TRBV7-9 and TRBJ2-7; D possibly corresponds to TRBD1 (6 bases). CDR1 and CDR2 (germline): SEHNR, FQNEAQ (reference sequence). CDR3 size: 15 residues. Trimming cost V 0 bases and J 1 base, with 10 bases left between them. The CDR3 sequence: CASSLAAGESYEQYL. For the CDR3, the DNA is TGTGCCAGCAGCTTAGCGGCAGGGGAATCCTACGAGCAGTACCTC.

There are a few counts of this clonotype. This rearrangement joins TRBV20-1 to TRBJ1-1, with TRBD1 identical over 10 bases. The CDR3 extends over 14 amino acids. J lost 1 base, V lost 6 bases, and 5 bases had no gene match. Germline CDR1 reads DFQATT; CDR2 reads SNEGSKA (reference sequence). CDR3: CSATGDRGNTEAFF. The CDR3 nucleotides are TGCAGTGCCACAGGGGACAGGGGGAACACTGAAGCTTTCTTT.

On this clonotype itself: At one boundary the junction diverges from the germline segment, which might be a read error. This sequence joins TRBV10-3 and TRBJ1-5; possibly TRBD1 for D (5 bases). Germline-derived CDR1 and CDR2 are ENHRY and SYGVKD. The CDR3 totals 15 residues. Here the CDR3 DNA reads TGTGCCAGCAGTCTCAGCTCAGGGCGTAATCAGCCCCAGCATTTT. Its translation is CASSLSSGRNQPQHF.

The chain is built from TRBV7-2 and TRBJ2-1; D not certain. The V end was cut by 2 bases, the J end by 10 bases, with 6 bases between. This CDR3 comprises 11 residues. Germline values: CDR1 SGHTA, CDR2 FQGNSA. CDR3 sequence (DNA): TGTGCCAGCAGCTTAAGCGAGGAGCAGTTCTTC. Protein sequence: CASSLSEEQFF.

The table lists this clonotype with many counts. This CDR3 reads CASSPGAVGNTIYF. CDR3 in DNA: TGCGCCAGCAGCCCCGGGGCAGTAGGAAACACCATATATTTT. This chain joins TRBV5-1 and TRBJ1-3; possible D gene TRBD1, 5 bases. Germline V gene sequence: CDR1 SGHRS, CDR2 YFSETQ. Trimming left V 4 bases short and J 4 bases short, with 12 bases between. CDR3 size: 14 residues.

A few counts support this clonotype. The chain's CDR3 is CATSRDRGGYEQYF. CDR3 DNA sequence: TGTGCCACCAGCAGAGATCGGGGCGGCTACGAGCAGTACTTC. The J gene is TRBJ2-7, the V gene TRBV15; D assignment may be TRBD1 or TRBD2 (5 bases each). The V gene lost 0 bases and the J gene lost 3 bases, with 9 bases spanning the gap. The CDR3 contains 14 residues. Germline V gene sequence: CDR1 LNHNV, CDR2 YYDKDF (reference sequence). Looking up the rest from reference TRBV15 and TRBJ2-7 gives the full variable domain: DAMVIQNPRYQVTQFGKPVTLSCSQTLNHNVMYWYQQKSSQAPKLLFHYYDKDFNNEADTPDNFQSRRPNTSFCFLDIRSPGLGDTAMYLCATSRDRGGYEQYFGPGTRLTVT.

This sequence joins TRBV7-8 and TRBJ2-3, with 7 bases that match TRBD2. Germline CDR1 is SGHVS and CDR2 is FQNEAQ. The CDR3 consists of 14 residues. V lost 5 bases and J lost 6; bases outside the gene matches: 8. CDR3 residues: CASSTRTRVDTQYF. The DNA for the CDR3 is TGTGCCAGCAGCACGCGGACTAGGGTCGATACGCAGTATTTT.

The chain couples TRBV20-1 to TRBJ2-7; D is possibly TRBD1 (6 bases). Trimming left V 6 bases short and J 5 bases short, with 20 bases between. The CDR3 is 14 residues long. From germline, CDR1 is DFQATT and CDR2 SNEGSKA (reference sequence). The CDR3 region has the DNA TGCAGTGCCACCCAGGGGTCGGGATTCCACGAGCAGTACTTC. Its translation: CSATQGSGFHEQYF.

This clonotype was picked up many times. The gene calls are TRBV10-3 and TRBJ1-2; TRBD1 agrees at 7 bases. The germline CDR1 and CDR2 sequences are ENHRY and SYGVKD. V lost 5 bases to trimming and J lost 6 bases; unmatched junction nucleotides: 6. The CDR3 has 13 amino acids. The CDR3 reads CAISTGQKDGYTF. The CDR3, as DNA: TGTGCCATCAGTACGGGACAGAAGGATGGCTACACCTTC.

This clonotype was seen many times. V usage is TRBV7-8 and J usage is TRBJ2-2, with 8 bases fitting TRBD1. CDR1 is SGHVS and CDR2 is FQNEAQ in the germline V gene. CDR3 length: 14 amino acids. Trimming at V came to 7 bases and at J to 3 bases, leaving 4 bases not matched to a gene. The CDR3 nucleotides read TGTGCCAGCAAGGGACAGGTGTACACCGGGGAGCTGTTTTTT. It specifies CASKGQVYTGELFF. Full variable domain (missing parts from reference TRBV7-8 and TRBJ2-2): GAGVSQSPRYKVAKRGQDVALRCDPISGHVSLFWYQQALGQGPEFLTYFQNEAQLDKSGLPSDRFFAERPEGSVSTLKIQRTQQEDSAVYLCASKGQVYTGELFFGEGSRLTVL.

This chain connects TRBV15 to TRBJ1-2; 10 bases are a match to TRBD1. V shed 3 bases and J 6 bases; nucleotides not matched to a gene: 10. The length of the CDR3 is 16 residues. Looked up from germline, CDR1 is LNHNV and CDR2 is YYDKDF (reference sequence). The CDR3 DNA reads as TGTGCCACCAGCAGCTTGGCAATGGGGACAGGGGATGGCTACACCTTC. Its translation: CATSSLAMGTGDGYTF.